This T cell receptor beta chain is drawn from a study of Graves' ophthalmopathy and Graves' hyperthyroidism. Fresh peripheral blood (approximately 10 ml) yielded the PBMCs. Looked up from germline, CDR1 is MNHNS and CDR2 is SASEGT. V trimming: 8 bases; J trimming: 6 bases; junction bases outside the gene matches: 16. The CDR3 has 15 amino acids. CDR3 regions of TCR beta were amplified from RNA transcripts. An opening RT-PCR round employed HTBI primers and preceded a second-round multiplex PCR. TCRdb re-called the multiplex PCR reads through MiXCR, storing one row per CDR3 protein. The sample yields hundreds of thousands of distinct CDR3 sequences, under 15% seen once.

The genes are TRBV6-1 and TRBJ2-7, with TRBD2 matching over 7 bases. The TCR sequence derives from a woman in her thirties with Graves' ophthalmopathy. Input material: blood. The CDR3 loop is CASRGGGGVGSEQYF. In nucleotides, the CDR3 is TGTGCCAGCCGTGGGGGGGGAGGGGTAGGAAGCGAGCAGTACTTC.